This is a list of T cell receptor beta chains from one sample in a study of OX40 agonist ivuxolimab in advanced cancers. TCRdb's table, derived via immunoSEQ multiplex PCR, lists solely in-frame clones and lacks some. The table lists some 80,000 clones, about 94% of them singletons. The source material was CD4+ or CD8+ T cells sorted from blood, sampled in a trial of the OX40 agonist ivuxolimab. The receptors shown here come from an adult with an advanced solid tumor such as melanoma, head and neck, liver or kidney cancer. Each CDR3 is given with its conserved first and last residue. The D gene is left open where the match is weak. For some rows the clone size is stated as once, few or many, or as a class when expanded; others skip it.

clone size | D gene | J gene | V gene | CDR3 DNA | CDR3 protein
- | - | TRBJ2-5 | TRBV7-9 | TGTGCCCCCGGGGATGGGACAGAGACCCAGTACTTC | CAPGDGTETQYF
- | - | TRBJ1-3 | TRBV4-1 | TGCGCCAGCAGCCAAGATAGAGATGAGGCCTACTTCTCTGGAAACACCATATATTTT | CASSQDRDEAYFSGNTIYF
- | TRBD1 | TRBJ2-5 | TRBV28 | TGTGCCAGCAGTACAGGGGACCAAGAAGAGACCCAGTACTTC | CASSTGDQEETQYF
- | - | TRBJ1-1 | TRBV27 | TGTGCCAGCAGTTTATATCCAGGGGAGGACTACACTGAAGCTTTCTTT | CASSLYPGEDYTEAFF
- | - | TRBJ1-2 | TRBV29-1 | TGCAGCGTTGCTACGGGACCCTCGGGCGCTAACTATGGCTACACCTTC | CSVATGPSGANYGYTF
- | - | TRBJ1-5 | TRBV19 | TGTGCCAGTAGTATAGGCCGCTTTGGACACCATTTT | CASSIGRFGHHF
- | - | TRBJ2-5 | TRBV28 | TGTGCCAGCAGTCCATTTGGTCCGGGACGCCAGTACTTC | CASSPFGPGRQYF
- | TRBD1 | TRBJ2-4 | TRBV28 | TGTGCCAGCAGTTTGTCAGGGGGCGGAAACATTCAGTACTTC | CASSLSGGGNIQYF
- | - | TRBJ2-7 | TRBV7-9 | TGTGCCAGCAGCTCCCCAGGGATCCCCTACGAGCAGTACTTC | CASSSPGIPYEQYF
- | TRBD2 | TRBJ2-1 | TRBV19 | TGTGCCAGTAGTCCCGGGCGGGAGGGCCAGGGGGCCTACAATGAGCAGTTCTTC | CASSPGREGQGAYNEQFF
- | - | TRBJ1-5 | TRBV4-1 | TGCGCCAGCAGCCAAGAGCAGGGAGTCGGCAATCAGCCCCAGCATTTT | CASSQEQGVGNQPQHF
- | - | TRBJ1-1 | TRBV6-5 | TGTGCCAGTCTTTCAGGGAACACTGAAGCTTTCTTT | CASLSGNTEAFF
once | - | TRBJ1-3 | TRBV5-4 | TGTGCCAGCAGCCCGCTTGGGGGGGGAAACACCATATATTTT | CASSPLGGGNTIYF
once | TRBD1 | TRBJ1-2 | TRBV7-9 | TGTGCCAGCAGCTCCGACCCCGGACAGGGTGGAGGGGGCTACACCTTC | CASSSDPGQGGGGYTF
- | - | TRBJ2-1 | TRBV9 | TGTGCCAGCAGCTTCCGACAGGGCGGGGGGTCATATGAGCAGTTCTTC | CASSFRQGGGSYEQFF
- | TRBD1 | TRBJ1-5 | TRBV4-1 | TGCGCCAGCAGCCGACCGGGACAGAGCAATCAGCCCCAGCATTTT | CASSRPGQSNQPQHF
once | - | TRBJ2-5 | TRBV13 | TGTGCCAGCAGGGGGGACTTACAAGAGACCCAGTACTTC | CASRGDLQETQYF
- | TRBD1 | TRBJ1-2 | TRBV29-1 | TGCAGCGTTGGGACAGGGAGCCGTGGCTATGGCTACACCTTC | CSVGTGSRGYGYTF
- | TRBD1 | TRBJ1-1 | TRBV5-1 | TGCGCCAGCAGTTGGACACAGGGGGCTGGGACTGAAGCTTTCTTT | CASSWTQGAGTEAFF
- | TRBD2 | TRBJ2-7 | TRBV4-2 | TGTGCCAGCAGCCAAAGGGGAGGACTAGCGGTGCAGTACTTC | CASSQRGGLAVQYF
few | - | TRBJ1-5 | TRBV6-1 | TGTGCCAGCAGTCCAGTAGGTGGCAATCAGCCCCAGCATTTT | CASSPVGGNQPQHF
- | - | TRBJ1-4 | TRBV18 | TGTGCCAGCTCCCCGGAGCCAAATGAAAAACTGTTTTTT | CASSPEPNEKLFF
- | - | TRBJ1-1 | TRBV5-6 | TGTGCCAGCAGCTTCCCCAACACTGAAGCTTTCTTT | CASSFPNTEAFF
- | - | TRBJ1-5 | TRBV6-5 | TGTGCCAGCAGCCCCCCAGGTAGCAATCAGCCCCAGCATTTT | CASSPPGSNQPQHF
- | - | TRBJ1-1 | TRBV11-2 | TGTGCCAGCAGCTTAGCAGTGAACACTGAAGCTTTCTTT | CASSLAVNTEAFF
- | TRBD2 | TRBJ2-1 | TRBV4-1 | TGCGCCAGCAGCCTGGGGGGGGGTACTGAGCAGTTCTTC | CASSLGGGTEQFF
- | - | TRBJ2-7 | TRBV6-6 | TGTGCCAGCAGTTACGGTCAGTTTTTCTACGAGCAGTACTTC | CASSYGQFFYEQYF
- | - | TRBJ2-2 | TRBV11-2 | TGTGCCAGCAGCCGCCCACCCTGGGAGGCCGGGGAGCTGTTTTTT | CASSRPPWEAGELFF
- | TRBD2 | TRBJ2-7 | TRBV5-1 | TGCGCCAGCAGCTCGAAACTAGCGGAACCCTCTTACGAGCAGTACTTC | CASSSKLAEPSYEQYF
- | - | TRBJ1-4 | TRBV11-2 | TGTGCCAGCAGCTTTAGTGGCGAAAAACTGTTTTTT | CASSFSGEKLFF
- | TRBD1 | TRBJ2-3 | TRBV23-1 | TGCGCCTTTTCCGGGACAGTGAGCACAGATACGCAGTATTTT | CAFSGTVSTDTQYF
- | - | TRBJ2-2 | TRBV6-1 | TGTGCGGGGGGCGGGAGATTTACCGGGGAGCTGTTTTTT | CAGGGRFTGELFF
- | TRBD2 | TRBJ2-1 | TRBV6-6 | TGTGCCAGCGGGAGGGTCCACAATGAGCAGTTCTTC | CASGRVHNEQFF
- | - | TRBJ1-2 | TRBV10-2 | TGCGCCAGCAGTGAGGGGGATGGCTACACCTTC | CASSEGDGYTF
- | TRBD2 | TRBJ2-1 | TRBV28 | TGTGCCAGCAGACCGCAAGCGGGAGGGCCTGAGCAGTTCTTC | CASRPQAGGPEQFF
- | - | TRBJ2-7 | TRBV11-2 | TGTGCCAGCAGCCTCGGTACCGAGCAGTACTTC | CASSLGTEQYF
- | - | TRBJ2-1 | TRBV14 | TGTGCCAGCAGCACAGGGTACAATGAGCAGTTCTTC | CASSTGYNEQFF
- | - | TRBJ1-1 | TRBV7-9 | TGTGCCAGCAGCTTAGTGAACCCTGAAGCTTTCTTT | CASSLVNPEAFF
once | TRBD1 | TRBJ1-5 | TRBV27 | TGTGCCAGCAGCCATAAGGCAGGGGGCGGACAGCCCCAGCATTTT | CASSHKAGGGQPQHF
- | - | TRBJ2-7 | TRBV5-8 | TGTGCCAGCAGCTTGCTTCCTCGGACCTCCTACGAGCAGTACTTC | CASSLLPRTSYEQYF
- | TRBD2 | TRBJ2-2 | TRBV7-7 | TGTGCTAGCAGCCTCTTTTTTAGCGGGAAGGGCGGGGAGCTGTTTTTT | CASSLFFSGKGGELFF
- | TRBD2 | TRBJ2-1 | TRBV4-3 | TGCGCCAGCAGCCAACTCCGGACTAGCGGGACGTATGAGCAGTTCTTC | CASSQLRTSGTYEQFF
- | - | TRBJ2-7 | TRBV6-5 | TGTGCCAGCAGGCAACTAGCAGGGGTCTACGAGCAGTACTTC | CASRQLAGVYEQYF
- | - | TRBJ1-4 | TRBV27 | TGTGCCAGCAGTCCCCATGGTGAGAGGTACGGAACTAATGAAAAACTGTTTTTT | CASSPHGERYGTNEKLFF
- | - | TRBJ1-2 | TRBV21-1 | TGTGCCAGCAGCAGGGTCGGGGGGAACTATGGCTACACCTTC | CASSRVGGNYGYTF
- | TRBD2 | TRBJ2-1 | TRBV9 | TGTGCCAGCAGCGTAGCCCTAGCGGGGGAGTACAATGAGCAGTTCTTC | CASSVALAGEYNEQFF
- | TRBD2 | TRBJ2-5 | TRBV5-1 | TGCGCCAGCAGCTTGGAACGGGGGGGCTTTAAAGAGACCCAGTACTTC | CASSLERGGFKETQYF
- | TRBD2 | TRBJ2-2 | TRBV5-1 | TGCGCCAGCAGCTTGCCAGCGGGGGGGTACACCGGGGAGCTGTTTTTT | CASSLPAGGYTGELFF
- | TRBD1 | TRBJ1-4 | TRBV6-1 | TGTGCCAGCAGTGAGTCCAGGGGGTCGGATGAAAAACTGTTTTTT | CASSESRGSDEKLFF